The T cell receptor (beta chain) described here comes from a study of cytomegalovirus exposure and HLA in healthy donors. A multiplex PCR was run with 60 Vbeta primers and 13 Jbeta primers. Method: immunoSEQ multiplex PCR; TCRdb's copy keeps in-frame clones and lacks some. The table includes 100,000 to 150,000 clones, approximately 80% detected once. This CDR3 spans 14 amino acids. Germline V lookup: CDR1 SGHNT, CDR2 YENEEA. V lost 6 bases to trimming and J lost 7 bases, with 15 bases between them. The source is a male donor in good health and CMV-seropositive. The sample was PBMCs. This rearrangement joins TRBV11-3 to TRBJ2-2; D is unresolved. CDR3 DNA: TGTGCCAGCAGTTTGTGGGCTCTCGACGGGGAGCTGTTTTTT. It yields the protein CASSLWALDGELFF.